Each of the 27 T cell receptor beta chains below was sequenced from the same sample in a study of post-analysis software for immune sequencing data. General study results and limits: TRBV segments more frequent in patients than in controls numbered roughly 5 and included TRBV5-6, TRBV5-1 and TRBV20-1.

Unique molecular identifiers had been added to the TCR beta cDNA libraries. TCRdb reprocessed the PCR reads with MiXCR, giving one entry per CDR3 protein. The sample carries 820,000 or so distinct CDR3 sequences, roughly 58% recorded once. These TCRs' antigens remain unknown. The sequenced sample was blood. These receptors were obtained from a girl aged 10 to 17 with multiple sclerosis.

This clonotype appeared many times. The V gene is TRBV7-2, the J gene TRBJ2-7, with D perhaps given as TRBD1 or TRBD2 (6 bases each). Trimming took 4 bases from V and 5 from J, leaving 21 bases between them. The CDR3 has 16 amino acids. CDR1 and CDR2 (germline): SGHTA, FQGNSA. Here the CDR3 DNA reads TGTGCCAGCAGCTCTCGAGAGCCCTCAGGGGAGGACGAGCAGTACTTC. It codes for CASSSREPSGEDEQYF.

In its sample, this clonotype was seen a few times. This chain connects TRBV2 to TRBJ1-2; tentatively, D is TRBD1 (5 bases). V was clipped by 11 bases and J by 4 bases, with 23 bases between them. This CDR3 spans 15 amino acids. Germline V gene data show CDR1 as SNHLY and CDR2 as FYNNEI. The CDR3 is CALLRDRPTGYGYTF. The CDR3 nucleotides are TGTGCCCTACTAAGGGACCGTCCGACCGGCTATGGCTACACCTTC.

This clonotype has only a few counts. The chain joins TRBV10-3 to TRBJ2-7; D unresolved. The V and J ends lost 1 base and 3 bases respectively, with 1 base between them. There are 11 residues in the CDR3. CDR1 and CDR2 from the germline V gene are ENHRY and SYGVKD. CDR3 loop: CAISEFYEQYF. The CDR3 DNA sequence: TGTGCCATCAGTGAGTTCTACGAGCAGTACTTC.

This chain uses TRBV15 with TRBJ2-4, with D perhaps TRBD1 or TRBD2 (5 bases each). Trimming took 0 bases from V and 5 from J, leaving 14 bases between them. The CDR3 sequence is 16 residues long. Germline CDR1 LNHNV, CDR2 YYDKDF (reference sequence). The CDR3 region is CATSRDLYGAQNIQYF. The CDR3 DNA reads TGTGCCACCAGCAGAGATTTATACGGGGCCCAAAACATTCAGTACTTC.

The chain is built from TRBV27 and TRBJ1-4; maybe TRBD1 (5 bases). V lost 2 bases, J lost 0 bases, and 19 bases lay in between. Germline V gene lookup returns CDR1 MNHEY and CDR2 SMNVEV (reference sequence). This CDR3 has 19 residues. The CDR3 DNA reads TGTGCCAGCAGTTTAGGAGCCGGTCGTGGGGGAGCAACTAATGAAAAACTGTTTTTT. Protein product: CASSLGAGRGGATNEKLFF. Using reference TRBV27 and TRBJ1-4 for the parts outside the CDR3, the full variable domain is EAQVTQNPRYLITVTGKKLTVTCSQNMNHEYMSWYRQDPGLGLRQIYYSMNVEVTDKGDVPEGYKVSRKEKRNFPLILESPSPNQTSLYFCASSLGAGRGGATNEKLFFGSGTQLSVL.

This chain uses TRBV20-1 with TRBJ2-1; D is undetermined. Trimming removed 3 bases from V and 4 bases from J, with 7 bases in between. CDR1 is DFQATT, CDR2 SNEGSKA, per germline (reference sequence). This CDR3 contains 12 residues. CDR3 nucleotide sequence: TGCAGTGCTAGCGAGTGGTACAATGAGCAGTTCTTC. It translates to CSASEWYNEQFF.

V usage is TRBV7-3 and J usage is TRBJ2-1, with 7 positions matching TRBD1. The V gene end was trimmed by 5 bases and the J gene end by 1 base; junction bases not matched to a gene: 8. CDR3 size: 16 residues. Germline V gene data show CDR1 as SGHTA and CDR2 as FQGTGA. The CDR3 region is CASSPQGERSYNEQFF. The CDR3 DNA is TGTGCCAGCAGCCCTCAGGGGGAGAGGTCCTACAATGAGCAGTTCTTC.

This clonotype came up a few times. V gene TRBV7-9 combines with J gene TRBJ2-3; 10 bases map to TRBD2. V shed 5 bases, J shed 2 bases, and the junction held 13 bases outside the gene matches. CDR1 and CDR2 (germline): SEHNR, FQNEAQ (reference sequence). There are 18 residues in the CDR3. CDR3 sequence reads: CASSRPGLAPFFTDTQYF. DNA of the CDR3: TGTGCCAGCAGCCGCCCGGGACTAGCGCCGTTCTTCACAGATACGCAGTATTTT.

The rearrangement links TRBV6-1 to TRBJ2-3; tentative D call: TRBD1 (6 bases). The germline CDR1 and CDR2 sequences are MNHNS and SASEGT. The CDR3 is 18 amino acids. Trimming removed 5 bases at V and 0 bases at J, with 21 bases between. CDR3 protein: CASSLLSGESPSTDTQYF. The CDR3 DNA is TGTGCCAGCAGTCTTCTGTCAGGGGAGAGTCCAAGCACAGATACGCAGTATTTT.

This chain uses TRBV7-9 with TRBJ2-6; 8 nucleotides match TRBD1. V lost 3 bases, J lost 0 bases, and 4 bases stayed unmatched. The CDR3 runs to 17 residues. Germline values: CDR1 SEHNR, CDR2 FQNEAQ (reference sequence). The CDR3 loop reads CASSFGDRNSGANVLTF. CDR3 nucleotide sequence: TGTGCCAGCAGCTTCGGGGACAGGAACTCTGGGGCCAACGTCCTGACTTTC. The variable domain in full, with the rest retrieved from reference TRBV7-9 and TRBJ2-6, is DTGVSQNPRHKITKRGQNVTFRCDPISEHNRLYWYRQTLGQGPEFLTYFQNEAQLEKSRLLSDRFSAERPKGSFSTLEIQRTEQGDSAMYLCASSFGDRNSGANVLTFGAGSRLTVL.

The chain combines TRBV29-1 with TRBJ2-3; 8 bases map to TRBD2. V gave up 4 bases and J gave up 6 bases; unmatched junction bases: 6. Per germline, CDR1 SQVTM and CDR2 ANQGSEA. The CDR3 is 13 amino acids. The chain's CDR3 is CSVGAAGVDTQYF. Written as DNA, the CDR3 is TGCAGCGTTGGAGCAGCGGGAGTGGATACGCAGTATTTT.

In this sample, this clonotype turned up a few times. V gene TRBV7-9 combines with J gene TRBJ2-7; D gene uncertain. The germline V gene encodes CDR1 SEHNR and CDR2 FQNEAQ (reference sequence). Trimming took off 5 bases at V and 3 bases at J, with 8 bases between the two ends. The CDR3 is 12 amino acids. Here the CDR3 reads CASSRIDYEQYF. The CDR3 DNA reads TGTGCCAGCAGCCGTATAGACTACGAGCAGTACTTC.

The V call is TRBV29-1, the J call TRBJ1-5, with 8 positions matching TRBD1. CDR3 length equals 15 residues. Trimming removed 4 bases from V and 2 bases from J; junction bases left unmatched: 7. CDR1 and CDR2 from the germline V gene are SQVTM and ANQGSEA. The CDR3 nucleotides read TGCAGCGTTGCCCCGACAGGGGATGGCAATCAGCCCCAGCATTTT. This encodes CSVAPTGDGNQPQHF.

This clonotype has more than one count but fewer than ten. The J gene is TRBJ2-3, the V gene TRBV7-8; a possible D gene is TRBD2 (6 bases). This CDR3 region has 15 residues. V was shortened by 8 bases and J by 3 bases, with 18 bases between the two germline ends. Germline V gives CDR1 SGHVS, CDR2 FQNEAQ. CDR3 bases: TGTGCCAGCCGAACACGTGTAGCGGCAACAGATACGCAGTATTTT. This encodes CASRTRVAATDTQYF.

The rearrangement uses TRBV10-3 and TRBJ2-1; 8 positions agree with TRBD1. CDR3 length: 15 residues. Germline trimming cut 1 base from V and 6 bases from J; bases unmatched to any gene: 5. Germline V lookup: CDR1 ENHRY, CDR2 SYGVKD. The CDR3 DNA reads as TGTGCCATCAGTGAGTTGGACAGGGCCTCCAATGAGCAGTTCTTC. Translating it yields CAISELDRASNEQFF.

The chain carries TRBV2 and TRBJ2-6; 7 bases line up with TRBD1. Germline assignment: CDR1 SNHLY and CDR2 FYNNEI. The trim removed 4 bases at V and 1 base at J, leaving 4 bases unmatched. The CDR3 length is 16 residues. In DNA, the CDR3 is TGTGCCAGCAGTGTAGAGGGGGCGTCTGGGGCCAACGTCCTGACTTTC. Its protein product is CASSVEGASGANVLTF.

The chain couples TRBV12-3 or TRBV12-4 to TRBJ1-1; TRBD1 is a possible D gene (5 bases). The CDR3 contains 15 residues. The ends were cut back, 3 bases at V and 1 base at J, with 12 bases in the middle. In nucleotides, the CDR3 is TGTGCCAGCAGTTTCTGGGGGGGAAGGAACACTGAAGCTTTCTTT. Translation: CASSFWGGRNTEAFF.

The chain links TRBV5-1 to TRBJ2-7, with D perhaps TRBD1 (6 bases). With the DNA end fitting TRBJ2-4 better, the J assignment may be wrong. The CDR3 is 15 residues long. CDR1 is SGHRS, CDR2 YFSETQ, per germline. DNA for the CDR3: TGCGCCAGCAGCTCAGGGGTTTGGCGCGAAAACATTCAGTACTTC. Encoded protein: CASSSGVWRENIQYF.

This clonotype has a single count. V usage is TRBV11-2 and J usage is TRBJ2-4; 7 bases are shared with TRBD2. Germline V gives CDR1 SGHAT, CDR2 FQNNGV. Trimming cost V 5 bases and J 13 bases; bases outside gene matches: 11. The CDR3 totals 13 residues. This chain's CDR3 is CASSKRGLGEQYF. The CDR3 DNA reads TGTGCCAGCAGCAAGCGGGGCCTGGGGGAGCAGTACTTC.

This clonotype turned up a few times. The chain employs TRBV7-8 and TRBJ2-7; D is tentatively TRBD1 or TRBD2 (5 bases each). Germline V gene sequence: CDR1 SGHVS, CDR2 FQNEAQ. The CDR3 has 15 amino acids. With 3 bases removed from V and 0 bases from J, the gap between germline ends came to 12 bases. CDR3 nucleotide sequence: TGTGCCAGCAGCTTGGGGGACCTCAGCTCCTACGAGCAGTACTTC. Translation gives CASSLGDLSSYEQYF.

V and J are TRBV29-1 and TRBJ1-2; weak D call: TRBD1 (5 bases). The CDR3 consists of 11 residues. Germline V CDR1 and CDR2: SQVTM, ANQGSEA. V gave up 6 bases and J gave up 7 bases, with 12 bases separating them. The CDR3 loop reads CSVGGDGGYTF. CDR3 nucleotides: TGCAGCGTCGGGGGGGACGGTGGCTACACCTTC. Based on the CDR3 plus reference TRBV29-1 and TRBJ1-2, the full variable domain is SAVISQKPSRDICQRGTSLTIQCQVDSQVTMMFWYRQQPGQSLTLIATANQGSEATYESGFVIDKFPISRPNLTFSTLTVSNMSPEDSSIYLCSVGGDGGYTFGSGTRLTVV.

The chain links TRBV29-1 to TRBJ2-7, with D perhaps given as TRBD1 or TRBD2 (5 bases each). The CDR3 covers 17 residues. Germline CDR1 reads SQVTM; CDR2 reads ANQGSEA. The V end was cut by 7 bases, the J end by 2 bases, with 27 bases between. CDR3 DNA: TGCAGCGCCAGGACTCACGAGGGACCCCAGCGGCCCTACGAGCAGTACTTC. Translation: CSARTHEGPQRPYEQYF.

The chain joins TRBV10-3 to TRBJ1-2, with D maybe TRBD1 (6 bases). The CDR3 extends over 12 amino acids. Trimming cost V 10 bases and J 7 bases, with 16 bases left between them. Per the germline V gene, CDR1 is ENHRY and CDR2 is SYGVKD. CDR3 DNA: TGTGCCACACGAGGGGGGGCGGGTGGCTACACCTTC. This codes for CATRGGAGGYTF.

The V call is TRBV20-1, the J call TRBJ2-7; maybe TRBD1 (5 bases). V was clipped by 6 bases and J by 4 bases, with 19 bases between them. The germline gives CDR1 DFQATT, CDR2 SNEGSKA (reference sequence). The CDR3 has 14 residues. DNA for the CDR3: TGCAGTGCGGGGTCTGTGGTAGCAGGGTACGAGCAGTACTTC. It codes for CSAGSVVAGYEQYF.

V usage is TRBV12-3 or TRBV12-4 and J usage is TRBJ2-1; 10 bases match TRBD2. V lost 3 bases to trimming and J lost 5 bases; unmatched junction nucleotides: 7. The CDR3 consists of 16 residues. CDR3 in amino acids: CASSFSSGSVNNEQFF. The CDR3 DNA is TGTGCCAGCAGTTTTTCTAGCGGGAGTGTTAACAATGAGCAGTTCTTC.

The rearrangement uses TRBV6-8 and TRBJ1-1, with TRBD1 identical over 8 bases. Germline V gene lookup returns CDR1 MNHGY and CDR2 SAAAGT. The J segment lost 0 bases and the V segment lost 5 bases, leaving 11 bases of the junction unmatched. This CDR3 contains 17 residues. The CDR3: CASSHRQGTELNTEAFF. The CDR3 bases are TGTGCCAGCAGTCACAGACAGGGGACGGAGCTGAACACTGAAGCTTTCTTT.

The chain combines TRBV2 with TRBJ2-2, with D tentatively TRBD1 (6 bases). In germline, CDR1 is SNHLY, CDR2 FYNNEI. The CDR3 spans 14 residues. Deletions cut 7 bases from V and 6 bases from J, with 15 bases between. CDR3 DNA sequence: TGTGCCAGCACCTTAGCCAGGGGCCCCGGGGAGCTGTTTTTT. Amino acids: CASTLARGPGELFF.